Listed below are T cell receptor beta chains from one sample, sequenced in a study of blood T cell repertoires in COVID-19. Sequenced by immunoSEQ multiplex PCR; TCRdb stores in-frame clones only, minus some. Of 40,000 to 55,000 clones listed, 90% to 95% were seen once; the top ten hold approximately 0.35%. The source material was peripheral blood. The receptors here all came from a man aged 50-60 years with COVID-19, enrolled during active disease. Both conserved end residues are part of each CDR3. The order of the fields is V gene, J gene, clone size, D gene, CDR3 DNA, CDR3 protein. A D gene is named only where the DNA matches it firmly. Only some rows state a clone size, as once, few, many or a class for expanded clones.

V: TRBV7-9; J: TRBJ2-3; size: NA; D: NA; DNA: TGTGCCAGCTCTGTGACAGATACGCAGTATTTT; CDR3: CASSVTDTQYF
V: TRBV4-1; J: TRBJ1-2; size: NA; D: NA; DNA: TGCGCCAGCAGCCAAGCCAGTGGACCTCCCCCGGGGGATGGCTACACCTTC; CDR3: CASSQASGPPPGDGYTF
V: TRBV6-1; J: TRBJ2-1; size: NA; D: NA; DNA: TGTGCCAGCAGTGAAAGGTCTAGAGAGCCATACAATGAGCAGTTCTTC; CDR3: CASSERSREPYNEQFF
V: TRBV11-2; J: TRBJ2-5; size: NA; D: TRBD2; DNA: TGTGCCAGCAGTTCATACGGGGGGGCAGAGACCCAGTACTTC; CDR3: CASSSYGGAETQYF
V: TRBV11-2; J: TRBJ2-1; size: NA; D: TRBD2; DNA: TGTGCCAGCAGCCCCGGGACTAGTAACCTCTATGAGCAGTTCTTC; CDR3: CASSPGTSNLYEQFF
V: TRBV14; J: TRBJ2-3; size: once; D: TRBD2; DNA: TGTGCCAGCAGCCAGGGTAGCGGGATCTCAGATACGCAGTATTTT; CDR3: CASSQGSGISDTQYF
V: TRBV28; J: TRBJ1-5; size: NA; D: NA; DNA: TGTGCCAGCAGTTTACCCTCTCCGTCTAGCAATCAGCCCCAGCATTTT; CDR3: CASSLPSPSSNQPQHF
V: TRBV2; J: TRBJ1-1; size: NA; D: TRBD1; DNA: TGTGCCAGCAAAGGGGGCTCGAACACTGAAGCTTTCTTT; CDR3: CASKGGSNTEAFF
V: TRBV3-1/TRBV3-2; J: TRBJ2-7; size: NA; D: TRBD2; DNA: TGTGCCAGCAGACCCCGGGGACTAGCGGGAGCCTACGAGCAGTACTTC; CDR3: CASRPRGLAGAYEQYF
V: TRBV12-2; J: TRBJ2-3; size: NA; D: NA; DNA: TGTGCAAGTCGCTTAGTGTACCAGCGGGGGCCAGAAGGTACAGATACGCAGTATTTT; CDR3: CASRLVYQRGPEGTDTQYF
V: TRBV4-3; J: TRBJ2-1; size: NA; D: TRBD1; DNA: TGCGCCAGCAGCCAAGATACCGGGACAGGGGAGTTCTTC; CDR3: CASSQDTGTGEFF
V: TRBV19; J: TRBJ1-6; size: few; D: TRBD1; DNA: TGTGCCACCCAAACAGGGGGCAGAGATTCACCCCTCCACTTT; CDR3: CATQTGGRDSPLHF
V: TRBV4-1; J: TRBJ2-7; size: NA; D: NA; DNA: TGCGCCAGCAGCCGTGCAGACGGCGGCATAGCCTACGAGCAGTACTTC; CDR3: CASSRADGGIAYEQYF
V: TRBV9; J: TRBJ1-3; size: NA; D: NA; DNA: TGTGCCAGCAGCGTAGCGGTGGGAGGACCAAACGCTGGAAACACCATATATTTT; CDR3: CASSVAVGGPNAGNTIYF
V: TRBV18; J: TRBJ2-2; size: NA; D: NA; DNA: TGTGCCAGCTCACGAGGAGTCGGATCGAACACCGGGGAGCTGTTTTTT; CDR3: CASSRGVGSNTGELFF
V: TRBV7-2; J: TRBJ1-2; size: NA; D: NA; DNA: TGTGCCAGCAGCTTAGCGCGGGGTAACTATGGCTACACCTTC; CDR3: CASSLARGNYGYTF
V: TRBV7-2; J: TRBJ2-7; size: NA; D: NA; DNA: TGTGCCAGCAGCCCTAGGGGCGGAACCTACGAGCAGTACTTC; CDR3: CASSPRGGTYEQYF
V: TRBV5-1; J: TRBJ2-5; size: NA; D: NA; DNA: TGCGCCAGCAGCCCAGGAGGGAGCGGGTTATCAGAGACCCAGTACTTC; CDR3: CASSPGGSGLSETQYF
V: TRBV2; J: TRBJ2-5; size: NA; D: NA; DNA: TGTGCCAGCAGTGAATGGGGGGTTGGGGAGACCCAGTACTTC; CDR3: CASSEWGVGETQYF
V: TRBV7-2; J: TRBJ2-1; size: NA; D: NA; DNA: TGTGCCAGCAGCTTATGGCAAAATATACAGTTCTTC; CDR3: CASSLWQNIQFF
V: TRBV23-1; J: TRBJ2-1; size: NA; D: NA; DNA: TGCGCCAGCAGTCACAGGGACTCCGGTCAGGATTACAATGAGCAGTTCTTC; CDR3: CASSHRDSGQDYNEQFF
V: TRBV9; J: TRBJ2-1; size: NA; D: NA; DNA: TGTGCCAGCAGCGGCGGGACTGGAAACTACAATGAGCAGTTCTTC; CDR3: CASSGGTGNYNEQFF
V: TRBV6-5; J: TRBJ2-5; size: once; D: TRBD1; DNA: TGTGCCAGCAGTTACTCGAGAGGGGGCGCCGACGAGACCCAGTACTTC; CDR3: CASSYSRGGADETQYF
V: TRBV6-5; J: TRBJ1-1; size: NA; D: TRBD1; DNA: TGTGCCAGCAGTAAGCAGGGGGCGGTTACTGAAGCTTTCTTT; CDR3: CASSKQGAVTEAFF
V: TRBV29-1; J: TRBJ2-7; size: NA; D: NA; DNA: TGCAGCGTTGAAGATTCACAGGGACCCCACGAGCAGTACTTC; CDR3: CSVEDSQGPHEQYF
V: TRBV6-5; J: TRBJ1-6; size: once; D: NA; DNA: TGTGCCAGCAGTCGGGTCGAGCGTTCACCCCTCCACTTT; CDR3: CASSRVERSPLHF
V: TRBV7-6; J: TRBJ2-3; size: NA; D: NA; DNA: TGTGCCAGCAGCTTAGCTCCGAATCCGGGGAGCACAGATACGCAGTATTTT; CDR3: CASSLAPNPGSTDTQYF
V: TRBV27; J: TRBJ2-1; size: NA; D: TRBD2; DNA: TGTGCCAGCCGGCCGGGGGCGGGAGGTCCGCTCAATGAGCAGTTCTTC; CDR3: CASRPGAGGPLNEQFF
V: TRBV7-7; J: TRBJ1-3; size: NA; D: NA; DNA: TGTGCCAGCAGCTTAGTGGGGGGGGAGGGACCCAGGACTGGAAACACCATATATTTT; CDR3: CASSLVGGEGPRTGNTIYF
V: TRBV7-8; J: TRBJ2-2; size: NA; D: NA; DNA: TGTGCCAGCAGCTTAATGTGGCGGACGAACACCGGGGAGCTGTTTTTT; CDR3: CASSLMWRTNTGELFF
V: TRBV7-6; J: TRBJ2-3; size: NA; D: TRBD2; DNA: TGTGCCAGCAGCTTATGGCTAGCGGAGGGCACAGATACGCAGTATTTT; CDR3: CASSLWLAEGTDTQYF
V: TRBV7-2; J: TRBJ2-1; size: NA; D: NA; DNA: TGTGCCAGCAGCTTTGGGAGAACTAGCCCCCTTAAGTTCTTC; CDR3: CASSFGRTSPLKFF
V: TRBV19; J: TRBJ2-7; size: NA; D: TRBD2; DNA: TGTGCCAGTAGTATAGCCGGCGGAGCGGGATCCTACGAGCAGTACTTC; CDR3: CASSIAGGAGSYEQYF
V: TRBV3-1/TRBV3-2; J: TRBJ2-5; size: once; D: NA; DNA: TGTGCCAGCAGCCAAGCCTCAGGGGGGCAAGAGACCCAGTACTTC; CDR3: CASSQASGGQETQYF
V: TRBV30; J: TRBJ1-2; size: few; D: TRBD1; DNA: TGTGCCTGGAGTGTACAGATGACAGGGTGGGAATATGGCTACACCTTC; CDR3: CAWSVQMTGWEYGYTF
V: TRBV7-2; J: TRBJ2-3; size: NA; D: TRBD2; DNA: TGTGCCAGCAGCTTTCAGGGACTAGCGGGAGGCGATACGCAGTATTTT; CDR3: CASSFQGLAGGDTQYF
V: TRBV20-1; J: TRBJ1-2; size: once; D: NA; DNA: TGCAGTGCTAGTTGGAGGGCGGAGGGCTACACCTTC; CDR3: CSASWRAEGYTF
V: TRBV6-5; J: TRBJ1-1; size: once; D: TRBD1; DNA: TGTGCCAGCAGGACAGGGGGCGGACCCTCGGCTGCTTTCTTT; CDR3: CASRTGGGPSAAFF
V: TRBV2; J: TRBJ2-5; size: NA; D: TRBD1; DNA: TGTGCCAGCAAGGACAGGGAGGACCAAGAGACCCAGTACTTC; CDR3: CASKDREDQETQYF
V: TRBV10-3; J: TRBJ2-3; size: few; D: TRBD1; DNA: TGTGCCATCCGACAGGGCCCTACAGATACGCAGTATTTT; CDR3: CAIRQGPTDTQYF
V: TRBV5-1; J: TRBJ1-6; size: NA; D: TRBD1; DNA: TGCGCCAGCAGCTCGGGACAGATTAGCTCCTATAATTCACCCCTCCACTTT; CDR3: CASSSGQISSYNSPLHF
V: TRBV18; J: TRBJ2-5; size: NA; D: NA; DNA: TGTGCCAGCTCATCGGACTTCCAAGAGACCCAGTACTTC; CDR3: CASSSDFQETQYF
V: TRBV11-2; J: TRBJ2-1; size: once; D: TRBD2; DNA: TGTGCCAGCAGCTTTAGGGGACTAGCGGGGTACAATGAGCAGTTCTTC; CDR3: CASSFRGLAGYNEQFF
V: TRBV7-3; J: TRBJ1-1; size: NA; D: NA; DNA: TGTGCCAGCAGCTCGGGAGCAGAGACTGAAGCTTTCTTT; CDR3: CASSSGAETEAFF
V: TRBV4-3; J: TRBJ2-2; size: NA; D: TRBD2; DNA: TGCGCCAGCAGCCAAGGGTTGGGGGGGGCCGGGGAGCTGTTTTTT; CDR3: CASSQGLGGAGELFF
V: TRBV2; J: TRBJ1-1; size: NA; D: TRBD1; DNA: TGTGCCAGCAGTCTGACAGGGAGGACTGAAGCTTTCTTT; CDR3: CASSLTGRTEAFF
V: TRBV11-1; J: TRBJ1-4; size: NA; D: NA; DNA: TGTGCCAGCAGCTTAACCGCGGGGGGCAGGGTAAAACTGTTTTTT; CDR3: CASSLTAGGRVKLFF